The next 15 T cell receptor beta chains were all read from a single sample in a study of response to subunit inactivated influenza vaccine. Via MiXCR, TCRdb re-called the RT-PCR reads, giving one row per CDR3 protein. In the table there are around 710,000 distinct CDR3 sequences, approximately 15% of which are singletons. The sequenced sample was PBMCs from blood, obtained 14 to 15 days before vaccination. These TCRs come from a man aged 45-65 years who received an inactivated influenza vaccine.

This clonotype was found many times. The V call is TRBV12-3 or TRBV12-4, the J call TRBJ2-2, with TRBD2 as a possible D gene (6 bases). The CDR3 loop spans 14 amino acids. V lost 6 bases and J 0 bases, leaving 8 bases between the germline ends. CDR3 DNA sequence: TGTGCCAGCAGCTGGACTACGAACACCGGGGAGCTGTTTTTT. Encoded protein: CASSWTTNTGELFF.

This clonotype turned up a few times. Here the CDR3 DNA reads TGTGCCAGCAGCTTGAACCGGGGTCCCCTCTACAATGAGCAGTTCTTC. Its protein is CASSLNRGPLYNEQFF. The chain has TRBV7-2 and TRBJ2-1; tentative D call: TRBD2 (5 bases). The CDR3 is 16 amino acids. V was shortened by 3 bases and J by 3 bases, with 15 bases between the two germline ends. CDR1 SGHTA and CDR2 FQGNSA come from the germline V gene.

This clonotype was seen more than once but under ten times. This rearrangement joins TRBV7-9 to TRBJ2-7; unclear D gene. V was clipped by 4 bases and J by 5 bases, with 6 bases between them. Germline loops: CDR1 SEHNR, CDR2 FQNEAQ (reference sequence). The CDR3 contains 11 residues. The CDR3 is CASSSQNEQYF. In nucleotides, the CDR3 is TGTGCCAGCAGCTCCCAGAACGAGCAGTACTTC.

The chain joins TRBV7-2 to TRBJ2-3; the D is unclear. Germline V gene lookup returns CDR1 SGHTA and CDR2 FQGNSA. Trimming took 6 bases from V and 8 from J, leaving 12 bases between them. The CDR3 is made up of 12 amino acids. The CDR3 here is CASSSTKITQYF. The CDR3 nucleotides read TGTGCCAGCAGTAGTACGAAAATTACGCAGTATTTT. Full variable domain (remainder filled in from reference TRBV7-2 and TRBJ2-3): GAGVSQSPSNKVTEKGKDVELRCDPISGHTALYWYRQSLGQGLEFLIYFQGNSAPDKSGLPSDRFSAERTGGSVSTLTIQRTQQEDSAVYLCASSSTKITQYFGPGTRLTVL.

The chain uses TRBV20-1 and TRBJ1-4; possible D gene TRBD1, 5 bases. CDR1 DFQATT and CDR2 SNEGSKA come from the germline V gene (reference sequence). The CDR3 is 13 amino acids. Trimming took off 6 bases at V and 5 bases at J, with 13 bases between the two ends. Here the CDR3 reads CSAIYRDNEKLFF. The DNA of the CDR3 is TGCAGTGCGATATACCGGGACAATGAAAAACTGTTTTTT.

This clonotype has at least ten counts. The chain couples TRBV4-2 to TRBJ1-5; no firm D call. Germline CDR1 reads LGHNA; CDR2 reads YNFKEQ. V lost 0 bases, J lost 3 bases, and 9 bases lay in between. CDR3 size: 15 residues. Here the CDR3 DNA reads TGTGCCAGCAGCCAAGATCGGCACAACAATCAGCCCCAGCATTTT. This encodes CASSQDRHNNQPQHF.

This clonotype was counted only a few times. The genes are TRBV21-1 and TRBJ2-5; no DNA check was done on the table's D call, TRBD1. TRBV21-1 is marked as a pseudogene. This CDR3 region has 18 residues. CDR3 sequence reads: CASRKRCGRDSSLETQYF. The CDR3, as DNA: TGTGCCAGCAGAAAAAGATGCGGGCGCGATAGTAGTCTGGAGACCCAGTACTTC.

The chain's CDR3 is CASSTDRGIQETQYF. CDR3 in DNA: TGTGCCAGCAGCACCGACAGGGGAATACAAGAGACCCAGTACTTC. The gene calls are TRBV6-2 or TRBV6-3 and TRBJ2-5, with 8 positions matching TRBD1. V shed 6 bases, J shed 2 bases, and the junction held 8 bases outside the gene matches. The CDR3 is made up of 15 amino acids. Germline CDR1 reads MNHEY; CDR2 reads SVGEGT.

This clonotype showed up just a few times. The rearrangement links TRBV15 to TRBJ2-4; the D gene is possibly TRBD1 (6 bases). The CDR3 loop spans 15 amino acids. Germline values: CDR1 LNHNV, CDR2 YYDKDF (reference sequence). The germline V and J ends were trimmed by 6 bases and 0 bases, with 12 bases remaining between them. CDR3 sequence (DNA): TGTGCCACCAGTATGGACAGATTAGCCAAAAACATTCAGTACTTC. Protein sequence: CATSMDRLAKNIQYF.

The V gene is TRBV11-3, the J gene TRBJ2-1, with D perhaps assigned TRBD1 or TRBD2 (6 bases each). The CDR3 length is 14 residues. Deletions cut 3 bases from V and 7 bases from J, with 13 bases between. CDR1 and CDR2 (germline): SGHNT, YENEEA. In DNA, the CDR3 is TGTGCCAGCAGCTTCGTGGGGGGCCAGAATGAGCAGTTCTTC. Its translation: CASSFVGGQNEQFF.

This clonotype has at least ten counts. The rearrangement joins TRBV12-3 or TRBV12-4 to TRBJ2-3; D not certain. V was pared by 5 bases and J by 7 bases, with 19 bases between. CDR3 length: 15 residues. Here the CDR3 reads CASSPGVALTNTQYF. CDR3 in DNA: TGTGCCAGCAGTCCTGGTGTAGCCCTTACAAATACGCAGTATTTT.

There are many counts of this clonotype. This chain's CDR3 is CASSPRGFRGQGSEQYF. The CDR3, as DNA: TGTGCCAGCAGCCCAAGAGGGTTTCGAGGACAGGGATCCGAGCAGTACTTC. The rearrangement links TRBV7-8 to TRBJ2-7; 8 bases map to TRBD1. The CDR3 is 17 residues long. The V and J ends lost 5 bases and 6 bases, in that order; junction bases with no gene match: 18. Looked up from germline, CDR1 is SGHVS and CDR2 is FQNEAQ.

As DNA, the CDR3 is TGCAGTGCCTGGACAGGGGATCAGCCCCAGCATTTT. It yields the protein CSAWTGDQPQHF. The V gene is TRBV20-1, the J gene TRBJ1-5; 9 bases are shared with TRBD1. CDR1 and CDR2 from the germline V gene are DFQATT and SNEGSKA (reference sequence). Unmatched junction bases numbered 2, after V lost 6 bases and J lost 5 bases. This CDR3 is built from 12 residues.

This clonotype was found many times. This chain joins TRBV28 and TRBJ1-4, with TRBD1 as a possible D gene (6 bases). Trimming pared 7 bases from V and 13 bases from J, leaving 16 bases between. This CDR3 region has 12 residues. Germline-derived CDR1 and CDR2 are MDHEN and SYDVKM. CDR3 loop: CASNKQGLGLFF. CDR3 DNA sequence: TGTGCCAGCAATAAACAGGGACTCGGACTGTTTTTT. Together with reference TRBV28 and TRBJ1-4, the CDR3 gives the full variable domain: DVKVTQSSRYLVKRTGEKVFLECVQDMDHENMFWYRQDPGLGLRLIYFSYDVKMKEKGDIPEGYSVSREKKERFSLILESASTNQTSMYLCASNKQGLGLFFGSGTQLSVL.

The CDR3 DNA follows: TGTGCCAGCAGCTTAGCCCGACTAGCGGGGGACACAGATACGCAGTATTTT. Amino acids: CASSLARLAGDTDTQYF. This chain connects TRBV13 to TRBJ2-3; TRBD2 matches at 12 bases. The CDR3 loop spans 17 amino acids. V gave up 1 base and J gave up 2 bases; unmatched junction bases: 4. Looked up from germline, CDR1 is PRHDT and CDR2 is FYEKMQ (reference sequence).